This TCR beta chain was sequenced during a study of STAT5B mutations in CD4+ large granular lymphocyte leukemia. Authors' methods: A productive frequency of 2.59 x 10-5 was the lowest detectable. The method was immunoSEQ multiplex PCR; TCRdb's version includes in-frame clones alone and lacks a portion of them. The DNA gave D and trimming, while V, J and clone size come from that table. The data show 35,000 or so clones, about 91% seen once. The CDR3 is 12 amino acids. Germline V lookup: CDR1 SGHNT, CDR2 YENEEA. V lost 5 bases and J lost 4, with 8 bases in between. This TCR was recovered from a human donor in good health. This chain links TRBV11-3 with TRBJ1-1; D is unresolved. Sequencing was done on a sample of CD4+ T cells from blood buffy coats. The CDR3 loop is CASSLNPTEAFF. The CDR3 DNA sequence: TGTGCCAGCAGCCTTAACCCCACTGAAGCTTTCTTT.